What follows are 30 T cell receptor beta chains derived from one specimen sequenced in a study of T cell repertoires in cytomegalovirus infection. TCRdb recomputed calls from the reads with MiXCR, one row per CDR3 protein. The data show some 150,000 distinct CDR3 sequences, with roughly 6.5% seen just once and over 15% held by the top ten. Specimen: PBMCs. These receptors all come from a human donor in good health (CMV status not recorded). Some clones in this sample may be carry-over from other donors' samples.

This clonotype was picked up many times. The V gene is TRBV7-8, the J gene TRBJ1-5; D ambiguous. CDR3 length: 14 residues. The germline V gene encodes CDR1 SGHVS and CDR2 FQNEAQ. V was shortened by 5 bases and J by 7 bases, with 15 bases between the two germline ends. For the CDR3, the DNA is TGTGCCAGCAGCAAAGCATGGGTTGGGCAGCCCCAGCATTTT. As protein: CASSKAWVGQPQHF.

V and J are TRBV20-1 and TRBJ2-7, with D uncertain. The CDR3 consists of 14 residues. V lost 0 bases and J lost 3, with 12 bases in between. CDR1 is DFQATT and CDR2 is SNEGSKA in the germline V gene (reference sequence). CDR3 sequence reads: CSARDRVELYEQYF. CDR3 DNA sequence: TGCAGTGCTAGAGATCGCGTAGAACTCTACGAGCAGTACTTC.

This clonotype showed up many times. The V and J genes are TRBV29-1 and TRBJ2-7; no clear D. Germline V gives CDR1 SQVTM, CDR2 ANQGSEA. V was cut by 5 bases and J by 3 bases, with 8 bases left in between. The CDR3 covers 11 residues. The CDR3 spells CSVIDNYEQYF. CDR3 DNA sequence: TGCAGCGTTATAGATAACTACGAGCAGTACTTC.

CDR3 loop: CSVERGTGQETQYF. The CDR3 DNA reads as TGCAGCGTTGAAAGGGGGACAGGACAAGAGACCCAGTACTTC. The chain recombines TRBV29-1 with TRBJ2-5, with 8 bases fitting TRBD1. Losses at the gene ends were 2 bases for V and 2 bases for J; bases not matched to a gene: 4. This CDR3 has 14 residues. Per germline, CDR1 SQVTM and CDR2 ANQGSEA.

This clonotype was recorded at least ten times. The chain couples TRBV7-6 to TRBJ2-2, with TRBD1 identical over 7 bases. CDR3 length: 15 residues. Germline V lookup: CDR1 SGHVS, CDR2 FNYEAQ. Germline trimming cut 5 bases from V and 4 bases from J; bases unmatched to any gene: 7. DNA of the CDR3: TGTGCCAGCAGCATACAGGGGTTCGTCACCGGGGAGCTGTTTTTT. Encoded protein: CASSIQGFVTGELFF. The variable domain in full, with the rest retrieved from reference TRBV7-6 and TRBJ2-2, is GAGVSQSPRYKVTKRGQDVALRCDPISGHVSLYWYRQALGQGPEFLTYFNYEAQQDKSGLPNDRFSAERPEGSISTLTIQRTEQRDSAMYRCASSIQGFVTGELFFGEGSRLTVL.

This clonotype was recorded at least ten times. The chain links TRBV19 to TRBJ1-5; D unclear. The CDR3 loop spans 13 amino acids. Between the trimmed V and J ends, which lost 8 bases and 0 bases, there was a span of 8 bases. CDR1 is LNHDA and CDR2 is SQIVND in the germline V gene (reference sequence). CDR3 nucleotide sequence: TGTGCCAGTGGTACAGCTAGCAATCAGCCCCAGCATTTT. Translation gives CASGTASNQPQHF.

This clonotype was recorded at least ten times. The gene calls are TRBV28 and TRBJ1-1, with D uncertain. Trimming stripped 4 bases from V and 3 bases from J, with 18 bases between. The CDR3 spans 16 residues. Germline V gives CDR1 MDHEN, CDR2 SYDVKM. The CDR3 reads CASSSAAGNGDTEAFF. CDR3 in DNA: TGTGCCAGCAGTTCCGCAGCGGGAAATGGGGACACTGAAGCTTTCTTT. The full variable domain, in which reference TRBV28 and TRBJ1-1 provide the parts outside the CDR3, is DVKVTQSSRYLVKRTGEKVFLECVQDMDHENMFWYRQDPGLGLRLIYFSYDVKMKEKGDIPEGYSVSREKKERFSLILESASTNQTSMYLCASSSAAGNGDTEAFFGQGTRLTVV.

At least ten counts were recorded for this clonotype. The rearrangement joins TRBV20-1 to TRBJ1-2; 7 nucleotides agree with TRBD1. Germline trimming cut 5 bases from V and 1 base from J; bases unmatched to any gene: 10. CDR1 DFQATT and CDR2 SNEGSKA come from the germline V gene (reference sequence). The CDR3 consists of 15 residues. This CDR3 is CSARRGQQDNYGYTF. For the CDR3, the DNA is TGCAGTGCTCGGAGGGGACAGCAAGATAACTATGGCTACACCTTC.

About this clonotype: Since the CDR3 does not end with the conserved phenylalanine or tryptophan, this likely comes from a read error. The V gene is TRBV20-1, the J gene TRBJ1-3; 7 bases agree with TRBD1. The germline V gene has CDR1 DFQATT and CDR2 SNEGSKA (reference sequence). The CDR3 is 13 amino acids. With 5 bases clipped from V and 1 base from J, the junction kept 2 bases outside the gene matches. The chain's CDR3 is CSAAQGSGNTIYL. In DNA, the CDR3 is TGCAGTGCTGCACAGGGGTCTGGAAACACCATATATCTT.

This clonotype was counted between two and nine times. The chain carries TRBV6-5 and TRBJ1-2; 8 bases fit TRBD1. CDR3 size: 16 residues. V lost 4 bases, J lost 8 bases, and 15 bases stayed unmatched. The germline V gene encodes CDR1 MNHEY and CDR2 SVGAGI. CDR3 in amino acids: CASSWEGQGGSRGYTF. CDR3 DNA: TGTGCCAGCAGTTGGGAAGGACAGGGTGGGTCGAGGGGCTACACCTTC.

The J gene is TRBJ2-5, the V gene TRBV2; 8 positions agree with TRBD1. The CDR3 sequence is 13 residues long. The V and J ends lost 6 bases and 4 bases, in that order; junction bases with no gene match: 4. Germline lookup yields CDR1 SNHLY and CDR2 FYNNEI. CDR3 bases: TGTGCCAGCAGCTCAGGGACAGGAGAGACCCAGTACTTC. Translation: CASSSGTGETQYF.

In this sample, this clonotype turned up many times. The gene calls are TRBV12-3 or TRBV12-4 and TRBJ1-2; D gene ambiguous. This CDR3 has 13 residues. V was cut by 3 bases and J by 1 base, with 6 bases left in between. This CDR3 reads CASSLNNNYGYTF. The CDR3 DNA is TGTGCCAGCAGTTTGAACAATAACTATGGCTACACCTTC.

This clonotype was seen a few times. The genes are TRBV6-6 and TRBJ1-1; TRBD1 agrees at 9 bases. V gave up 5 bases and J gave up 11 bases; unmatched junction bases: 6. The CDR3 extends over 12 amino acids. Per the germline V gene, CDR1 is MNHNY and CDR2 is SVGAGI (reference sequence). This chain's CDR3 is CASSPGTGIAFF. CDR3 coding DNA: TGTGCCAGCAGTCCCGGGACAGGGATCGCTTTCTTT.

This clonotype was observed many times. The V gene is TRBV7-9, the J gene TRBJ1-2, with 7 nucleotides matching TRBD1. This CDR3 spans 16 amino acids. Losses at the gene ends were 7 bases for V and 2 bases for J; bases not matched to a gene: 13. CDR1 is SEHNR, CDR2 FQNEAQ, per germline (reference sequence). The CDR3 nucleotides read TGTGCCAGCATTCCCCGGGGACAGACCCTCAACTATGGCTACACCTTC. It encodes CASIPRGQTLNYGYTF. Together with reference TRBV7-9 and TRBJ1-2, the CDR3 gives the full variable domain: DTGVSQNPRHKITKRGQNVTFRCDPISEHNRLYWYRQTLGQGPEFLTYFQNEAQLEKSRLLSDRFSAERPKGSFSTLEIQRTEQGDSAMYLCASIPRGQTLNYGYTFGSGTRLTVV.

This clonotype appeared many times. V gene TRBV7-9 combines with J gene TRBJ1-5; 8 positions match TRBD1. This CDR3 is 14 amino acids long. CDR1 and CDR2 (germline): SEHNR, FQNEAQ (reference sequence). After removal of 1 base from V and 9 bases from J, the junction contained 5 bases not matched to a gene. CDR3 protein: CASSLDRGQAPQHF. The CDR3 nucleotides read TGTGCCAGCAGCTTAGACAGGGGACAGGCGCCCCAGCATTTT.

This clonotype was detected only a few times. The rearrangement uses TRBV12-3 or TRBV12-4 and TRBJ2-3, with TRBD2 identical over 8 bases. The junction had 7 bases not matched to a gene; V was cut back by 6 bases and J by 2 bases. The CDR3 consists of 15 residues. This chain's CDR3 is CASRAGGGFTDTQYF. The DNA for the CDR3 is TGTGCCAGCAGGGCCGGCGGGGGGTTCACAGATACGCAGTATTTT.

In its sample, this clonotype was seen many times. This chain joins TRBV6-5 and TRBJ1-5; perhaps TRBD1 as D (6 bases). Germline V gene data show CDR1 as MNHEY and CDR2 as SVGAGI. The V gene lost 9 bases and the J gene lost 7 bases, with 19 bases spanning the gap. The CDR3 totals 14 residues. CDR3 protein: CASGPQGGLQPQHF. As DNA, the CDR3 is TGTGCCAGTGGACCACAGGGAGGGTTACAGCCCCAGCATTTT.

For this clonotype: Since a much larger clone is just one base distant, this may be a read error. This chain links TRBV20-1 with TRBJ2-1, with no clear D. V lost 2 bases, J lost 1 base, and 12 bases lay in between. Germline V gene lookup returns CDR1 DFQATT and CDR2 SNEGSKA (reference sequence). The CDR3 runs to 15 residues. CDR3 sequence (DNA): TGCAGTGCTAGAAAGGAGACGGTTTCCTACAATGAGCAGTTCTTC. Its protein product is CSARKETVSYNEQFF.

CDR3 sequence reads: CSVRTGGTDTQYF. DNA for the CDR3: TGCAGCGTCCGGACAGGGGGCACAGATACGCAGTATTTT. J is TRBJ2-3 and V is TRBV29-1; 9 positions match TRBD1. Germline-derived CDR1 and CDR2 are SQVTM and ANQGSEA. The CDR3 runs 13 residues. The trim removed 6 bases at V and 1 base at J, leaving 2 bases unmatched.

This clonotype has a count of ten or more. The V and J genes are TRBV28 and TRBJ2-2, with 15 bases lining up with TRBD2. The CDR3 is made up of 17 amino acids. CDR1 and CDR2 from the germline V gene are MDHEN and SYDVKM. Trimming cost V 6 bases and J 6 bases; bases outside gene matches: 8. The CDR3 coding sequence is TGTGCCAGCAGACTCGGACTAGCGGGGGGGGTCGCCGGGGAGCTGTTTTTT. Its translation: CASRLGLAGGVAGELFF.

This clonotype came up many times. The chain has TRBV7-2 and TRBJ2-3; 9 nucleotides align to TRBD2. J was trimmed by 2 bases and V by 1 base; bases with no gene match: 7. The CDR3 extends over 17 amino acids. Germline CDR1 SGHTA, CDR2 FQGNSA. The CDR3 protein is CASSLVVGGGATDTQYF. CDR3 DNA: TGTGCCAGCAGCTTAGTAGTTGGCGGGGGGGCCACAGATACGCAGTATTTT.

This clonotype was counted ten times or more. The CDR3 region has the DNA TGTGCTAGTGGTTACGACAGGGATACTGAAGCTTTCTTT. This encodes CASGYDRDTEAFF. The chain has TRBV12-5 and TRBJ1-1; 7 nucleotides line up with TRBD1. Germline V gene data show CDR1 as LGHNT and CDR2 as FRNRAP. The ends lost 4 bases at V and 5 bases at J; junction bases unmatched: 4. This CDR3 spans 13 amino acids.

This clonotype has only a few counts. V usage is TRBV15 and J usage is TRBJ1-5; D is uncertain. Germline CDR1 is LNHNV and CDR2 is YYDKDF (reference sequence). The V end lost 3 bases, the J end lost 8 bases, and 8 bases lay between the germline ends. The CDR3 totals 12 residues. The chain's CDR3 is CATSRTGEPQHF. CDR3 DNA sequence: TGTGCCACCAGCAGGACGGGTGAGCCCCAGCATTTT. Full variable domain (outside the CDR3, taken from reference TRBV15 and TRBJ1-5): DAMVIQNPRYQVTQFGKPVTLSCSQTLNHNVMYWYQQKSSQAPKLLFHYYDKDFNNEADTPDNFQSRRPNTSFCFLDIRSPGLGDTAMYLCATSRTGEPQHFGDGTRLSIL.

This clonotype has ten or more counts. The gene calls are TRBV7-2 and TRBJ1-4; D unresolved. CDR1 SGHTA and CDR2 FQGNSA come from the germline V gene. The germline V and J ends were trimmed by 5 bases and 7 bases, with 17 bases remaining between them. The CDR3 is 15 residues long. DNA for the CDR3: TGTGCCAGCAGCCCCCCCGGGTGGGTCGGTGAAAAACTGTTTTTT. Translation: CASSPPGWVGEKLFF.

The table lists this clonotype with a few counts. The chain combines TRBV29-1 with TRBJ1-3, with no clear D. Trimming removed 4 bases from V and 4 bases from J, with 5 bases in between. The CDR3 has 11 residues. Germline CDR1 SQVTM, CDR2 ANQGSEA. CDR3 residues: CSVAEGNTIYF. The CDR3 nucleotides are TGCAGCGTTGCTGAAGGAAACACCATATATTTT.

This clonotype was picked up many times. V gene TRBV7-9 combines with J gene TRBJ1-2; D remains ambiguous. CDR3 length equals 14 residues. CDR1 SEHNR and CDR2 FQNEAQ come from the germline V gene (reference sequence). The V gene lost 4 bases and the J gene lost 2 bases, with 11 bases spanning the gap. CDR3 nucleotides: TGTGCCAGCAGCTCATTAAGGTCCAACTATGGCTACACCTTC. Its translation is CASSSLRSNYGYTF.

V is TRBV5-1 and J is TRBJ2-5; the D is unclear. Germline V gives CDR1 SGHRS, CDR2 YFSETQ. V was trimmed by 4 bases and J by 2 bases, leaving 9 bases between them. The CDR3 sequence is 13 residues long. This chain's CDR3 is CASSPGVQETQYF. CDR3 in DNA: TGCGCCAGCAGCCCGGGCGTTCAAGAGACCCAGTACTTC.

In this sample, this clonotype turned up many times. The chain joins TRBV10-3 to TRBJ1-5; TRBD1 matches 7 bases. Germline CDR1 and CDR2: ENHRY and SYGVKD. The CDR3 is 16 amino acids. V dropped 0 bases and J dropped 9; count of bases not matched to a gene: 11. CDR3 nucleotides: TGTGCCATCAGTGAGTCGTACAGGGGCCAACAATCGCCCCAGCATTTT. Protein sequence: CAISESYRGQQSPQHF.

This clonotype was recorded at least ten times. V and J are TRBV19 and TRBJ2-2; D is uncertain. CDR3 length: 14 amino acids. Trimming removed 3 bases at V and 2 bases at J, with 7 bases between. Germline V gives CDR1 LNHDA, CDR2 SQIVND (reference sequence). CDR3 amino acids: CASSMSGNTGELFF. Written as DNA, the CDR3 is TGTGCCAGTAGTATGTCCGGAAACACCGGGGAGCTGTTTTTT.

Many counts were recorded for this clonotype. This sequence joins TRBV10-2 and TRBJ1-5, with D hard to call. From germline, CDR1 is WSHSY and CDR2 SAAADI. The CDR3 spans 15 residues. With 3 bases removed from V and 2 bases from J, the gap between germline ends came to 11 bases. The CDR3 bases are TGCGCCAGCAGTGAACGGGAAGTGGGCAATCAGCCCCAGCATTTT. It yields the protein CASSEREVGNQPQHF.